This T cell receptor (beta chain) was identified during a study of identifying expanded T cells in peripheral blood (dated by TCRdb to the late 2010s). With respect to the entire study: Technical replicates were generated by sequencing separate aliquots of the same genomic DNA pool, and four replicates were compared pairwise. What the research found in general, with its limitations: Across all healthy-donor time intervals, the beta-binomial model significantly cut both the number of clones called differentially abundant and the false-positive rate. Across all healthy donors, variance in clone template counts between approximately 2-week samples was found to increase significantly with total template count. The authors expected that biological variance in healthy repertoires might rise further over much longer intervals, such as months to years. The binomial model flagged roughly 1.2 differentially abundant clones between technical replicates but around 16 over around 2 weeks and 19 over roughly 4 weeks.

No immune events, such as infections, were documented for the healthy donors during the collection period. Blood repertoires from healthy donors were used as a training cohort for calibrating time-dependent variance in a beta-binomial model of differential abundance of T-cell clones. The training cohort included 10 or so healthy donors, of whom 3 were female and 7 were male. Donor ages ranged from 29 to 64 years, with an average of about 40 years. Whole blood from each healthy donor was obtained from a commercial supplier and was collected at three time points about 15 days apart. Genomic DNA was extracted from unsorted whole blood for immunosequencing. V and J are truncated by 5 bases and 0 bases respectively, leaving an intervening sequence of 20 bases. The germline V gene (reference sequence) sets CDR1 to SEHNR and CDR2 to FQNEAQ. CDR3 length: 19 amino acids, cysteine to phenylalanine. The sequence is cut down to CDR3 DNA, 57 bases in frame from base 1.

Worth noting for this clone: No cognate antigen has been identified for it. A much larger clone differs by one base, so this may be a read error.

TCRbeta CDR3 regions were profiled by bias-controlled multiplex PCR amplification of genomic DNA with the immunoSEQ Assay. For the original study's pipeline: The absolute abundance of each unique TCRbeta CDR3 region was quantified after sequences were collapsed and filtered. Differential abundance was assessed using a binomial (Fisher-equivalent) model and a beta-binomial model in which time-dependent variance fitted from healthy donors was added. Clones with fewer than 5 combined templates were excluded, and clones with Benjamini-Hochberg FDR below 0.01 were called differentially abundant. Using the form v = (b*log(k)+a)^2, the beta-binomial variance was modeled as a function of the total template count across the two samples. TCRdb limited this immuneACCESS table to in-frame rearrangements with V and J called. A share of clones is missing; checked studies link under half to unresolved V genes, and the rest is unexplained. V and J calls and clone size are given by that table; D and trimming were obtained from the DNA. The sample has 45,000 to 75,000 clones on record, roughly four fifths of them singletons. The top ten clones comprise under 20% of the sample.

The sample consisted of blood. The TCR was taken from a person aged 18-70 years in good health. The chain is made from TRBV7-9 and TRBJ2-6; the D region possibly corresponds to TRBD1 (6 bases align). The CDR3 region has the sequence CASSPRRTADFSGANVLTF. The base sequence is TGTGCCAGCAGCCCACGCCGGACAGCGGATTTCTCTGGGGCCAACGTCCTGACTTTC.